A single T cell receptor (beta chain) is shown here with its context. Antigen unknown. In germline, CDR1 is MNHNY, CDR2 SVGAGI (reference sequence). V lost 2 bases and J lost 6; bases outside the gene matches: 0. This CDR3 is 13 amino acids long. The sample comes from a study of response to subunit inactivated influenza vaccine. Findings and limits, study-wide: Each seasonal flu vaccination may recruit only limited new T cells, authors suggested.

TCRdb fed the RT-PCR reads into MiXCR, producing one record per CDR3 protein. The sample lists fewer than 800,000 distinct CDR3 sequences; about 15% were seen once. The sequenced sample was PBMCs from blood, obtained 11 to 12 days after vaccination. The V call is TRBV6-6, the J call TRBJ2-2; TRBD1 matches 7 bases. The receptor's source is a man aged 50 or older who received an inactivated influenza vaccine. CDR3: CASSYRGPGELFF. The CDR3 DNA sequence: TGTGCCAGCAGTTACAGGGGGCCCGGGGAGCTGTTTTTT.